Detailed here is one TCR beta chain. Under the authors' procedure: For nucleated cells, counts were estimated from reference gene primer amplification. Profiling relied on immunoSEQ multiplex PCR, and the TCRdb table lists in-frame clones only, not all of them. The V and J calls and clone size are taken from that table; D and trimming were inferred from the DNA. The profile shows 150,000 to 200,000 clones, about 90% of them singletons. This sample is drawn from a study of blood T cell repertoires in COVID-19. This TCR was recovered from a man aged 30-40 years with COVID-19, enrolled during active disease. The sequenced material came from peripheral blood.

DNA for the CDR3: TGCAGTGCTAGTGCCAACAGGAACACTGAAGCTTTCTTT. Its protein is CSASANRNTEAFF. This chain connects TRBV20-1 to TRBJ1-1, with D unclear. CDR1 is DFQATT, CDR2 SNEGSKA, per germline (reference sequence). The CDR3 contains 13 residues. The ends were cut back, 3 bases at V and 1 base at J, with 9 bases in the middle.